This is a list of T cell receptor beta chains from one sample in a study of T cell responses to AZD1222 COVID-19 vaccine. Sequenced by immunoSEQ multiplex PCR; TCRdb stores in-frame clones only, minus some. The table lists about 150,000 clones, roughly 93% of them singletons, with 5% to 6.5% in the top ten. Sequenced here: peripheral blood, sampled on day 0 of AZD1222 vaccination. The receptors were sampled from an adult in good health. CDR3s include the opening cysteine and the closing phenylalanine or tryptophan. The D gene is left open where the match is weak. Size is stated for part of the rows, as once, few or many counts, or as a class when the clone is expanded.

V gene: TRBV7-6
CDR3 length: 17
D gene: -
clone size: -
J gene: TRBJ1-4
CDR3 protein: CASSLAPRGGSNEKLFF
CDR3 DNA: TGTGCCAGCAGCTTAGCCCCCAGGGGAGGTTCTAATGAAAAACTGTTTTTT

V gene: TRBV28
CDR3 length: 14
D gene: TRBD2
clone size: -
J gene: TRBJ2-1
CDR3 protein: CASRTSGRYNEQFF
CDR3 DNA: TGTGCCAGCAGGACTAGCGGGCGCTACAATGAGCAGTTCTTC

V gene: TRBV6-5
CDR3 length: 15
D gene: TRBD1
clone size: -
J gene: TRBJ1-4
CDR3 protein: CASSPDRASNEKLFF
CDR3 DNA: TGTGCCAGCAGCCCCGACAGGGCCTCTAATGAAAAACTGTTTTTT

V gene: TRBV6-6
CDR3 length: 13
D gene: -
clone size: -
J gene: TRBJ2-5
CDR3 protein: CATRGAGEETQYF
CDR3 DNA: TGTGCCACCCGGGGGGCGGGAGAAGAGACCCAGTACTTC

V gene: TRBV6-5
CDR3 length: 14
D gene: TRBD1
clone size: -
J gene: TRBJ1-5
CDR3 protein: CASTGQGGNQPQHF
CDR3 DNA: TGTGCCAGCACCGGACAGGGGGGCAATCAGCCCCAGCATTTT

V gene: TRBV27
CDR3 length: 15
D gene: -
clone size: -
J gene: TRBJ2-1
CDR3 protein: CASRLWGGGYNEQFF
CDR3 DNA: TGTGCCAGCAGGCTTTGGGGAGGGGGCTACAATGAGCAGTTCTTC

V gene: TRBV6-5
CDR3 length: 14
D gene: -
clone size: -
J gene: TRBJ1-2
CDR3 protein: CASSYSEGVYGYTF
CDR3 DNA: TGTGCCAGCAGTTACTCGGAAGGGGTCTATGGCTACACCTTC

V gene: TRBV19
CDR3 length: 12
D gene: -
clone size: -
J gene: TRBJ1-5
CDR3 protein: CASTQGGQPQHF
CDR3 DNA: TGTGCCAGTACTCAGGGAGGTCAGCCCCAGCATTTT

V gene: TRBV9
CDR3 length: 14
D gene: -
clone size: -
J gene: TRBJ2-5
CDR3 protein: CASSVRGGQETQYF
CDR3 DNA: TGTGCCAGCAGCGTGAGGGGGGGTCAAGAGACCCAGTACTTC

V gene: TRBV12-5
CDR3 length: 15
D gene: -
clone size: few
J gene: TRBJ1-1
CDR3 protein: CASGSEQQGKTEAFF
CDR3 DNA: TGTGCTAGTGGTTCAGAACAACAGGGTAAGACTGAAGCTTTCTTT

V gene: TRBV5-4
CDR3 length: 14
D gene: -
clone size: -
J gene: TRBJ1-2
CDR3 protein: CASSDDYRGYGYTF
CDR3 DNA: TGTGCCAGCAGCGACGACTACCGGGGGTATGGCTACACCTTC

V gene: TRBV5-5
CDR3 length: 15
D gene: TRBD2
clone size: -
J gene: TRBJ2-7
CDR3 protein: CASSSARRGAYEQYF
CDR3 DNA: TGTGCCAGCAGCTCCGCTAGGCGGGGGGCCTACGAGCAGTACTTC

V gene: TRBV19
CDR3 length: 12
D gene: -
clone size: -
J gene: TRBJ1-2
CDR3 protein: CASSMRNTGYTF
CDR3 DNA: TGTGCCAGTAGTATGAGGAATACTGGCTACACCTTC

V gene: TRBV30
CDR3 length: 16
D gene: -
clone size: -
J gene: TRBJ2-2
CDR3 protein: CAWSVPSVEVSGELFF
CDR3 DNA: TGTGCCTGGAGTGTACCCAGCGTGGAGGTATCCGGGGAGCTGTTTTTT

V gene: TRBV30
CDR3 length: 13
D gene: TRBD1
clone size: -
J gene: TRBJ1-2
CDR3 protein: CAWYRGFNYGYTF
CDR3 DNA: TGTGCCTGGTACAGGGGTTTTAACTATGGCTACACCTTC

V gene: TRBV14
CDR3 length: 17
D gene: TRBD1
clone size: -
J gene: TRBJ2-4
CDR3 protein: CASSHWDRGRAKNIQYF
CDR3 DNA: TGTGCCAGCAGCCACTGGGACAGGGGGCGAGCCAAAAACATTCAGTACTTC

V gene: TRBV9
CDR3 length: 14
D gene: -
clone size: -
J gene: TRBJ1-5
CDR3 protein: CASSAGTSNQPQHF
CDR3 DNA: TGTGCCAGCAGCGCAGGGACTAGCAATCAGCCCCAGCATTTT

V gene: TRBV28
CDR3 length: 13
D gene: -
clone size: -
J gene: TRBJ1-6
CDR3 protein: CASSTGLWSPLHF
CDR3 DNA: TGTGCCAGCAGTACAGGGCTCTGGTCACCCCTCCACTTT

V gene: TRBV24-1
CDR3 length: 14
D gene: -
clone size: -
J gene: TRBJ1-2
CDR3 protein: CATSDSGEWNGYTF
CDR3 DNA: TGTGCCACCAGTGATTCAGGGGAGTGGAATGGCTACACCTTC

V gene: TRBV5-1
CDR3 length: 15
D gene: TRBD1
clone size: -
J gene: TRBJ1-1
CDR3 protein: CASSSTGGRNTEAFF
CDR3 DNA: TGCGCCAGCAGCTCTACAGGGGGCAGGAACACTGAAGCTTTCTTT

V gene: TRBV29-1
CDR3 length: 12
D gene: -
clone size: -
J gene: TRBJ2-1
CDR3 protein: CSVEVRDNEQFF
CDR3 DNA: TGCAGCGTTGAAGTTAGGGACAATGAGCAGTTCTTC

V gene: TRBV11-2
CDR3 length: 14
D gene: TRBD1
clone size: -
J gene: TRBJ2-7
CDR3 protein: CASSPRTGNFEQYF
CDR3 DNA: TGTGCCAGCAGCCCACGGACAGGGAATTTCGAGCAGTACTTC

V gene: TRBV27
CDR3 length: 17
D gene: TRBD2
clone size: -
J gene: TRBJ2-7
CDR3 protein: CASSFPLTSGSTYEQYF
CDR3 DNA: TGTGCCAGCAGTTTCCCTCTAACTAGCGGGAGTACCTACGAGCAGTACTTC

V gene: TRBV2
CDR3 length: 14
D gene: -
clone size: -
J gene: TRBJ1-1
CDR3 protein: CASSEARIDTEAFF
CDR3 DNA: TGTGCCAGCAGTGAAGCCCGGATTGACACTGAAGCTTTCTTT

V gene: TRBV6-5
CDR3 length: 15
D gene: TRBD2
clone size: -
J gene: TRBJ2-2
CDR3 protein: CASRGGLAKIGELFF
CDR3 DNA: TGTGCCAGCAGGGGGGGACTAGCGAAGATCGGGGAGCTGTTTTTT

V gene: TRBV12-3/TRBV12-4
CDR3 length: 12
D gene: -
clone size: -
J gene: TRBJ2-3
CDR3 protein: CASSSIPDTQYF
CDR3 DNA: TGTGCCAGCAGTAGCATCCCAGATACGCAGTATTTT

V gene: TRBV11-2
CDR3 length: 17
D gene: TRBD1
clone size: -
J gene: TRBJ1-1
CDR3 protein: CASSLTLGGGRNTEAFF
CDR3 DNA: TGTGCCAGCAGCTTAACTTTGGGAGGGGGCCGGAACACTGAAGCTTTCTTT

V gene: TRBV19
CDR3 length: 14
D gene: TRBD1
clone size: -
J gene: TRBJ2-2
CDR3 protein: CASSINRGPGELFF
CDR3 DNA: TGTGCCAGTAGTATAAACAGGGGGCCCGGGGAGCTGTTTTTT

V gene: TRBV9
CDR3 length: 14
D gene: -
clone size: -
J gene: TRBJ2-4
CDR3 protein: CASSVGPLKNIQYF
CDR3 DNA: TGTGCCAGCAGCGTAGGGCCGCTCAAAAACATTCAGTACTTC

V gene: TRBV11-2
CDR3 length: 15
D gene: -
clone size: -
J gene: TRBJ1-3
CDR3 protein: CASSLLLGSGNTIYF
CDR3 DNA: TGTGCCAGCAGCTTGTTGTTGGGATCTGGAAACACCATATATTTT

V gene: TRBV7-9
CDR3 length: 16
D gene: -
clone size: few
J gene: TRBJ2-6
CDR3 protein: CASSLQQGAGANVLTF
CDR3 DNA: TGTGCCAGCAGCCTCCAACAGGGCGCCGGGGCCAACGTCCTGACTTTC

V gene: TRBV7-9
CDR3 length: 12
D gene: -
clone size: -
J gene: TRBJ1-2
CDR3 protein: CASSLWAGPSPF
CDR3 DNA: TGTGCCAGCAGCTTATGGGCTGGGCCATCACCTTTC

V gene: TRBV28
CDR3 length: 13
D gene: -
clone size: -
J gene: TRBJ1-1
CDR3 protein: CASTPSRNTEAFF
CDR3 DNA: TGTGCCAGCACCCCGTCTAGGAACACTGAAGCTTTCTTT

V gene: TRBV6-1
CDR3 length: 16
D gene: -
clone size: -
J gene: TRBJ2-6
CDR3 protein: CASSEAWGTGANVLTF
CDR3 DNA: TGTGCCAGCAGTGAAGCTTGGGGGACCGGGGCCAACGTCCTGACTTTC

V gene: TRBV7-8
CDR3 length: 15
D gene: -
clone size: -
J gene: TRBJ2-1
CDR3 protein: CASSLALSSYNEQFF
CDR3 DNA: TGTGCCAGCAGCTTAGCGCTTAGCTCCTACAATGAGCAGTTCTTC

V gene: TRBV27
CDR3 length: 15
D gene: -
clone size: -
J gene: TRBJ1-2
CDR3 protein: CASSLKGWQHYGYTF
CDR3 DNA: TGTGCCAGCAGTTTAAAAGGTTGGCAGCACTATGGCTACACCTTC

V gene: TRBV7-9
CDR3 length: 16
D gene: -
clone size: -
J gene: TRBJ1-1
CDR3 protein: CASSPLPRGLNTEAFF
CDR3 DNA: TGTGCCAGCAGCCCCCTTCCTCGGGGGTTGAACACTGAAGCTTTCTTT

V gene: TRBV6-5
CDR3 length: 14
D gene: TRBD2
clone size: -
J gene: TRBJ2-1
CDR3 protein: CASSLSGSHNEQFF
CDR3 DNA: TGTGCCAGCAGTCTAAGCGGGAGCCACAATGAGCAGTTCTTC

V gene: TRBV19
CDR3 length: 19
D gene: TRBD2
clone size: once
J gene: TRBJ2-2
CDR3 protein: CASRRTSGFSASNTGELFF
CDR3 DNA: TGTGCCAGTAGGCGGACTAGCGGGTTCTCCGCGTCGAACACCGGGGAGCTGTTTTTT

V gene: TRBV28
CDR3 length: 12
D gene: -
clone size: -
J gene: TRBJ2-1
CDR3 protein: CASSFPGNEQFF
CDR3 DNA: TGTGCCAGCAGTTTCCCAGGCAATGAGCAGTTCTTC

V gene: TRBV6-1
CDR3 length: 14
D gene: TRBD2
clone size: -
J gene: TRBJ2-7
CDR3 protein: CASSDTSGDYEQYF
CDR3 DNA: TGTGCCAGCAGTGATACTAGCGGGGACTACGAGCAGTACTTC

V gene: TRBV28
CDR3 length: 16
D gene: -
clone size: -
J gene: TRBJ1-5
CDR3 protein: CASSLWTDHSNQPQHF
CDR3 DNA: TGTGCCAGCAGTTTATGGACAGACCATAGCAATCAGCCCCAGCATTTT

V gene: TRBV3-1/TRBV3-2
CDR3 length: 13
D gene: -
clone size: -
J gene: TRBJ1-4
CDR3 protein: CASSQNRAEKLFF
CDR3 DNA: TGTGCCAGCAGCCAAAATAGGGCTGAAAAACTGTTTTTT

V gene: TRBV19
CDR3 length: 13
D gene: -
clone size: -
J gene: TRBJ1-1
CDR3 protein: CASSHLLNTEAFF
CDR3 DNA: TGTGCCAGTAGTCACCTATTGAACACTGAAGCTTTCTTT

V gene: TRBV4-2
CDR3 length: 17
D gene: -
clone size: -
J gene: TRBJ2-2
CDR3 protein: CASSQDWAGPETGELFF
CDR3 DNA: TGTGCCAGCAGCCAAGATTGGGCGGGGCCGGAAACCGGGGAGCTGTTTTTT

V gene: TRBV28
CDR3 length: 13
D gene: TRBD1
clone size: -
J gene: TRBJ1-2
CDR3 protein: CASSPGTVYGHTF
CDR3 DNA: TGTGCCAGCAGTCCCGGGACAGTTTATGGCCACACCTTC

V gene: TRBV6-6
CDR3 length: 15
D gene: -
clone size: -
J gene: TRBJ1-1
CDR3 protein: CASSYRRGRGTEAFF
CDR3 DNA: TGTGCCAGCAGTTACCGAAGGGGGAGGGGGACTGAAGCTTTCTTT

V gene: TRBV5-1
CDR3 length: 14
D gene: TRBD2
clone size: once
J gene: TRBJ2-7
CDR3 protein: CASSFAGAGYEQYF
CDR3 DNA: TGCGCCAGCAGCTTTGCGGGAGCAGGGTACGAGCAGTACTTC

V gene: TRBV6-2/TRBV6-3
CDR3 length: 16
D gene: -
clone size: few
J gene: TRBJ2-2
CDR3 protein: CASSYNRVFDTGELFF
CDR3 DNA: TGTGCCAGCAGTTACAACAGGGTATTCGACACCGGGGAGCTGTTTTTT

V gene: TRBV6-5
CDR3 length: 15
D gene: -
clone size: -
J gene: TRBJ2-7
CDR3 protein: CASSYSGTDSYEQYF
CDR3 DNA: TGTGCCAGCAGTTACTCTGGGACGGACTCCTACGAGCAGTACTTC

V gene: TRBV7-9
CDR3 length: 14
D gene: -
clone size: -
J gene: TRBJ1-5
CDR3 protein: CASSLPGHLQPQHF
CDR3 DNA: TGTGCCAGCAGCTTACCGGGACACTTGCAGCCCCAGCATTTT

V gene: TRBV25-1
CDR3 length: 14
D gene: -
clone size: -
J gene: TRBJ1-4
CDR3 protein: CASSALQRQEKLFF
CDR3 DNA: TGTGCCAGCAGTGCCCTTCAAAGACAGGAAAAACTGTTTTTT

V gene: TRBV5-6
CDR3 length: 13
D gene: -
clone size: -
J gene: TRBJ1-1
CDR3 protein: CASSPSSGTEAFF
CDR3 DNA: TGTGCCAGCAGCCCGTCGAGCGGCACTGAAGCTTTCTTT

V gene: TRBV6-1
CDR3 length: 13
D gene: -
clone size: -
J gene: TRBJ2-7
CDR3 protein: CASSEYSSYEQYF
CDR3 DNA: TGTGCCAGCAGTGAATATAGCTCCTACGAGCAGTACTTC

V gene: TRBV28
CDR3 length: 15
D gene: -
clone size: -
J gene: TRBJ1-3
CDR3 protein: CASSLHGPSGNTIYF
CDR3 DNA: TGTGCCAGCAGTCTACACGGTCCCTCTGGAAACACCATATATTTT

V gene: TRBV2
CDR3 length: 13
D gene: -
clone size: -
J gene: TRBJ1-2
CDR3 protein: CASSDTGRSGYTF
CDR3 DNA: TGTGCCAGCAGTGATACAGGGAGGAGTGGCTACACCTTC

V gene: TRBV2
CDR3 length: 15
D gene: -
clone size: -
J gene: TRBJ2-7
CDR3 protein: CASSTLWGASYEQYF
CDR3 DNA: TGTGCCAGCAGTACTCTTTGGGGGGCATCCTACGAGCAGTACTTC

V gene: TRBV19
CDR3 length: 14
D gene: TRBD2
clone size: -
J gene: TRBJ2-5
CDR3 protein: CASSSWTSSETQYF
CDR3 DNA: TGTGCCAGTAGTTCCTGGACTAGCTCAGAGACCCAGTACTTC

V gene: TRBV6-5
CDR3 length: 15
D gene: TRBD2
clone size: -
J gene: TRBJ2-1
CDR3 protein: CASSRGLADYNEQFF
CDR3 DNA: TGTGCCAGCAGCAGGGGACTAGCGGATTACAATGAGCAGTTCTTC

V gene: TRBV19
CDR3 length: 15
D gene: -
clone size: -
J gene: TRBJ2-7
CDR3 protein: CASSIAADPSYEQYF
CDR3 DNA: TGTGCCAGTAGTATTGCAGCGGACCCTTCCTACGAGCAGTACTTC